What follows is one TCR beta chain and its context. Its antigen specificity is not known. It has no much larger one-base neighbor in the sample; base qualities were not kept. The library was made by RT-PCR. The sequencing machine was an Illumina MiSeq. TCRdb reworked the public reads: Q25 trimming with fastp, MiXCR clone assembly, productive beta chains retained. Rows are unified per CDR3 protein, each entry keeping the most common DNA and genes. The sample includes about 700,000 distinct CDR3 sequences, with about 14% observed a single time. The ten largest account for about 3.9% of the sample. The data are from a study (dated by TCRdb to the mid-2010s). Trimmed from V: 1 base; trimmed from J: 9 bases; junction bases lacking a gene match: 10. The CDR3 has 15 amino acids, counting the end cysteine and phenylalanine. The sequence is cut down to CDR3 DNA, 45 bases in frame from base 1. The germline V gene gives CDR1 as SGHTA and CDR2 as FQGNSA.

Sequencing used memory CD4+ T cells from blood. Recombination connected TRBV7-2 to TRBJ2-7, and 9 junctional nucleotides match TRBD2. The receptor's source is a female donor in good health, serving as a healthy control. The CDR3 protein: CASSLGGRARSGQYF. The DNA sequence is given as TGTGCCAGCAGCTTAGGCGGGAGGGCCCGAAGCGGGCAGTACTTC. Supplemented by the reference TRBV7-2 and TRBJ2-7 proteins around the CDR3, the complete variable domain is GAGVSQSPSNKVTEKGKDVELRCDPISGHTALYWYRQSLGQGLEFLIYFQGNSAPDKSGLPSDRFSAERTGGSVSTLTIQRTQQEDSAVYLCASSLGGRARSGQYFGPGTRLTVT.